The rows below give T cell receptor beta chains drawn from one sample of a study of cytomegalovirus exposure and HLA in healthy donors. Sequenced by immunoSEQ multiplex PCR; TCRdb stores in-frame clones only, minus some. The sample holds about 89,000 clones, roughly 80% seen once. Material for sequencing was PBMCs. These TCRs come from a male donor in good health and CMV-seronegative. Both conserved end residues are part of each CDR3. The D gene is left open where the match is weak. Clone size, where shown, is once, few, many, or a class for clones that have expanded.

D	V	length	size	J	DNA	CDR3
NA	TRBV5-4	16	NA	TRBJ2-2	TGTGCCAGCAGCGCTGGGACTTTTGAGAAGACCGGGGAGCTGTTTTTT	CASSAGTFEKTGELFF
NA	TRBV7-9	13	NA	TRBJ1-1	TGTGCCAGCAGCTTAGTTCAGGGCTCTGAAGCTTTCTTT	CASSLVQGSEAFF
NA	TRBV19	13	NA	TRBJ1-5	TGTGCCAGTAACCGGGGTGAGTGTCAGCCCCAGCATTTT	CASNRGECQPQHF
TRBD1	TRBV29-1	12	few	TRBJ1-1	TGCAGCGTGAATGGGGACAGGGGAAGGGCTTTCTTT	CSVNGDRGRAFF
TRBD2	TRBV10-3	15	NA	TRBJ2-1	TGTGCCATCAAAGGGACTAGCGGGAGGGGGAATGAGCAGTTCTTC	CAIKGTSGRGNEQFF
NA	TRBV9	14	few	TRBJ1-2	TGTGCCAGCAGCGTAGCAATTACGGGTTATGGCTACACCTTC	CASSVAITGYGYTF
NA	TRBV29-1	13	NA	TRBJ2-7	TGCAGCGTTGAGGGGGGGGCGATTTTCGAGCAGTACTTC	CSVEGGAIFEQYF
TRBD1	TRBV19	15	once	TRBJ1-1	TGTGCCAGTAGTATCTCAGGGGGATTGAACACTGAAGCTTTCTTT	CASSISGGLNTEAFF
NA	TRBV7-8	17	NA	TRBJ1-6	TGTGCCAGCAGCTTAGCTGGGCGTAGCTCCTATAATTCACCCCTCCACTTT	CASSLAGRSSYNSPLHF
TRBD2	TRBV9	14	few	TRBJ2-1	TGTGCCAGCAGCGAGCGGACTAGTTTCGATGAGCAGTTCTTC	CASSERTSFDEQFF
TRBD1	TRBV19	15	few	TRBJ1-1	TGTGCCAGTAGTATGCCGGACAGGCCGAACACTGAAGCTTTCTTT	CASSMPDRPNTEAFF
TRBD1	TRBV9	14	few	TRBJ2-7	TGTGCCAGCAGCGTCCGGGACAGGGCCACCGAGCAGTACTTC	CASSVRDRATEQYF
NA	TRBV7-3	14	NA	TRBJ2-7	TGTGCCAGCAGCTTAGGAGGTAGCGCGAGCGAGCAGTACTTC	CASSLGGSASEQYF
NA	TRBV10-2	14	NA	TRBJ2-7	TGCGCCAGCACCGAGGGAGGAGGATCCTACGAGCAGTACTTC	CASTEGGGSYEQYF
TRBD1	TRBV5-6	15	NA	TRBJ2-5	TGTGCCAGCAGCTTACCGGACAGGGGGCGAGAGACCCAGTACTTC	CASSLPDRGRETQYF
NA	TRBV4-3	14	NA	TRBJ1-5	TGCGCCAGCAGCCAAGACGGCTCAGGGCAGCCCCAGCATTTT	CASSQDGSGQPQHF
NA	TRBV28	13	NA	TRBJ1-2	TGTGCCAGCAGTTTGGGGGGAATTTATGGCTACACCTTC	CASSLGGIYGYTF
TRBD1	TRBV7-9	17	NA	TRBJ2-1	TGTGCCAGCAGCTCGGCAGGGGGCAGCTGGTCCTACAATGAGCAGTTCTTC	CASSSAGGSWSYNEQFF
NA	TRBV6-5	13	few	TRBJ1-3	TGTGCCAGCAGTTCCCTAGCTGGAAACACCATATATTTT	CASSSLAGNTIYF
TRBD1	TRBV7-6	15	NA	TRBJ1-6	TGTGCCAGCAGCTTACAGCAGGGGGCCAATTCACCCCTCCACTTT	CASSLQQGANSPLHF
TRBD1	TRBV28	14	NA	TRBJ1-2	TGTGCCAGCAGTTACAGGGGGCCTAACTATGGCTACACCTTC	CASSYRGPNYGYTF
NA	TRBV7-2	14	NA	TRBJ2-7	TGTGCCAGCAGCTCCCGTAATGGGGACTACGAGCAGTACTTC	CASSSRNGDYEQYF
NA	TRBV28	17	once	TRBJ2-6	TGTGCCAGCAGTCCACCCATCCAGGGGTCTGGGGCCAACGTCCTGACTTTC	CASSPPIQGSGANVLTF
TRBD2	TRBV28	15	NA	TRBJ2-1	TGTGCCAGTAGAGGTGGACTAGCGGAAAACAATGAGCAGTTCTTC	CASRGGLAENNEQFF
TRBD2	TRBV10-1	16	NA	TRBJ2-3	TGCGCCAGCAGTATCTCTAGCGGGGGGGCCAGGAATACGCAGTATTTT	CASSISSGGARNTQYF
NA	TRBV7-9	12	few	TRBJ1-2	TGTGCCAGCAGCTTAGCGGAAGGGGTCTACACCTTC	CASSLAEGVYTF
NA	TRBV5-5	14	NA	TRBJ1-1	TGTGCCAGCAGCTTGGTGAGTCTGAACACTGAAGCTTTCTTT	CASSLVSLNTEAFF
NA	TRBV29-1	13	NA	TRBJ1-2	TGCAGCGTTGTAGGGTGGGAGAACTATGGCTACACCTTC	CSVVGWENYGYTF
NA	TRBV4-1	14	NA	TRBJ2-7	TGCGCCAGCAGCCGATCCCAGGGCCCCTACGAGCAGTACTTC	CASSRSQGPYEQYF
TRBD2	TRBV19	15	NA	TRBJ2-5	TGTGCCAGTAGTATCGGAGCGGGAACCCAAGAGACCCAGTACTTC	CASSIGAGTQETQYF
NA	TRBV30	11	NA	TRBJ2-3	TGTGCCTGGAGTCCCCAGGATACGCAGTATTTT	CAWSPQDTQYF
TRBD1	TRBV27	15	few	TRBJ1-5	TGTGCCAGCAGCCGAACGACAGGGCCCAATCAGCCCCAGCATTTT	CASSRTTGPNQPQHF
TRBD1	TRBV30	12	NA	TRBJ1-1	TGTGCCTGGAGTGTATCAGGGGGCGCAGCTTTCTTT	CAWSVSGGAAFF
NA	TRBV5-6	15	NA	TRBJ1-1	TGTGCCAGCAGCGTAGCCCTCAGGGGCCGCACTGAAGCTTTCTTT	CASSVALRGRTEAFF
NA	TRBV5-1	15	NA	TRBJ1-4	TGCGCCAGCAGCTTGGCCTTGGACTCGGGGGAAAAACTGTTTTTT	CASSLALDSGEKLFF
TRBD2	TRBV28	15	NA	TRBJ2-3	TGTGCCAGCAGCATTCGGGGGGTGGGCACAGATACGCAGTATTTT	CASSIRGVGTDTQYF
TRBD1	TRBV11-2	15	few	TRBJ2-1	TGTGCCAGCAGCTCCTCGGACAGGGTGGGGAATGAGCAGTTCTTC	CASSSSDRVGNEQFF
NA	TRBV29-1	11	few	TRBJ1-1	TGCAGCGTTGTTCCGAGTCACGAAGCTTTCTTT	CSVVPSHEAFF
TRBD2	TRBV27	18	few	TRBJ2-1	TGTGCCAGCAGAGGGGTAGCGGGGGGGATATTCGACTACAATGAGCAGTTCTTC	CASRGVAGGIFDYNEQFF
NA	TRBV5-6	13	NA	TRBJ1-1	TGTGCCAGCAGCCCCAAAATCAACACTGAAGCTTTCTTT	CASSPKINTEAFF
NA	TRBV9	15	NA	TRBJ2-2	TGTGCCAGCAGCGGGGGGGGGCAAAACACCGGGGAGCTGTTTTTT	CASSGGGQNTGELFF
TRBD1	TRBV18	14	NA	TRBJ1-1	TGTGCCAGCTCACAGGACAGGCTGAACACTGAAGCTTTCTTT	CASSQDRLNTEAFF
NA	TRBV5-4	11	NA	TRBJ1-2	TGTGCCAGCGGGTCGGGGAATGGCTACACCTTC	CASGSGNGYTF
TRBD1	TRBV6-6	11	NA	TRBJ1-1	TGTGCCAGCAGTGAGGACAGGAAAGCTTTCTTT	CASSEDRKAFF
NA	TRBV18	14	NA	TRBJ1-1	TGTGCCAGCTCACCCGGACAGCCCTCCACTGAAGCTTTCTTT	CASSPGQPSTEAFF
NA	TRBV5-1	14	NA	TRBJ2-7	TGCGCCAGCAGCCTCCAGGGTGGAAGGTACGAGCAGTACTTC	CASSLQGGRYEQYF
NA	TRBV11-3	13	once	TRBJ1-1	TGTGCCAGCAGCTCCCGAGGGAACACTGAAGCTTTCTTT	CASSSRGNTEAFF
NA	TRBV6-1	15	NA	TRBJ1-2	TGTGCCAGCAGCCGTAACGGGGGTCGGGGTCGTGGCTACACCTTC	CASSRNGGRGRGYTF
TRBD1	TRBV28	15	NA	TRBJ1-2	TGTGCCAGCAGTCTACGGACAGGTATTCGGTATGGCTACACCTTC	CASSLRTGIRYGYTF
TRBD1	TRBV5-4	15	NA	TRBJ2-7	TGTGCCAGCAGCCTAGAACAGGGGGGCTCCTACGAGCAGTACTTC	CASSLEQGGSYEQYF
NA	TRBV5-1	16	NA	TRBJ1-1	TGCGCCAGCAAGAACACCCAGCGGGGTCTTATCACTGAAGCTTTCTTT	CASKNTQRGLITEAFF